The 23 T cell receptor beta chains presented below share a single source sample, sequenced in a study of vaccination and CD4 T cells after COVID-19. The Oncomine TCR Beta short-read assay generated sequence data from the DNA of cultured CD4+ T cells. A single record per CDR3 protein comes from TCRdb applying MiXCR to the PCR reads. The sample includes approximately 9,600 distinct CDR3 sequences, about 31% of them seen just once. For these TCRs, the target antigens are not known. Treatment here: roughly 10-day PBMC culture with coronavirus spike peptide pools or control peptides (ViraFEST assay). Sequenced here: CD4+ T cells from blood, cultured in vitro, sampled after SARS-CoV-2 vaccination. These receptors were taken from a human donor who had recovered from COVID-19.

J is TRBJ1-5 and V is TRBV14; the D gene is possibly TRBD1 (5 bases). CDR1 and CDR2 (germline): SGHDN, FVKESK. Trimming stripped 7 bases from V and 5 bases from J, with 12 bases between. The CDR3 spans 13 residues. CDR3 sequence: CASTQGPHQPQHF. CDR3 sequence (DNA): TGTGCCAGCACCCAGGGACCCCATCAGCCCCAGCATTTT.

This clonotype appeared a few times. The V gene is TRBV4-2, the J gene TRBJ2-7; 8 nucleotides line up with TRBD2. V shed 4 bases and J 3 bases; nucleotides not matched to a gene: 8. Looked up from germline, CDR1 is LGHNA and CDR2 is YNFKEQ. This CDR3 has 15 residues. In DNA form, the CDR3 reads TGTGCCAGCAGCCTCTTAACGAGCGGGAGCTACGAGCAGTACTTC. Protein product: CASSLLTSGSYEQYF.

This clonotype was detected a few times. The chain uses TRBV4-3 and TRBJ1-1; possibly TRBD1 for D (5 bases). The CDR3 consists of 13 residues. Trimming stripped 4 bases from V and 10 bases from J, with 16 bases between. Germline CDR1 LGHNA, CDR2 YSLEER. CDR3 sequence reads: CASSPTPPGGAFF. The CDR3, as DNA: TGCGCCAGCAGCCCAACCCCACCGGGGGGAGCTTTCTTT.

The CDR3 nucleotides are TGTGCCAGCAGTTTCCGGGTGCGGGCCAGGGGGATTTACGGCTACACCTTC. Its translation is CASSFRVRARGIYGYTF. The genes are TRBV28 and TRBJ1-2, with 7 nucleotides matching TRBD1. This CDR3 is 17 amino acids long. CDR1 is MDHEN, CDR2 SYDVKM, per germline. V lost 3 bases and J lost 8; bases outside the gene matches: 18.

The table lists this clonotype with a few counts. V usage is TRBV19 and J usage is TRBJ1-2; a possible D gene is TRBD1 (5 bases). There are 13 residues in the CDR3. The V and J ends lost 5 bases and 4 bases respectively, with 11 bases between them. The germline gives CDR1 LNHDA, CDR2 SQIVND (reference sequence). This CDR3 is CASSQAGTYGYTF. For the CDR3, the DNA is TGTGCCAGTAGTCAAGCAGGGACCTATGGCTACACCTTC.

This chain links TRBV7-9 with TRBJ2-5, with 10 bases matching TRBD2. The CDR3 has 15 amino acids. V was clipped by 5 bases and J by 6 bases; unmatched bases: 9. Germline values: CDR1 SEHNR, CDR2 FQNEAQ (reference sequence). The CDR3 region has the DNA TGTGCCAGCAGCATCTTAGCGGGAGGCACGCAGACCCAGTACTTC. Translation: CASSILAGGTQTQYF.

The V and J genes are TRBV4-2 and TRBJ2-5; no clear D. This CDR3 region has 15 residues. V was cut by 0 bases and J by 5 bases, with 13 bases left in between. The germline V gene encodes CDR1 LGHNA and CDR2 YNFKEQ. The CDR3 DNA reads as TGTGCCAGCAGCCAAGATCGGTCAGAGAGGGAGACCCAGTACTTC. Protein sequence: CASSQDRSERETQYF.

This clonotype is labeled medium-sized. The chain uses TRBV20-1 and TRBJ2-7, with 8 bases fitting TRBD2. This CDR3 contains 13 residues. CDR1 and CDR2 (germline): DFQATT, SNEGSKA (reference sequence). V dropped 6 bases and J dropped 4; count of bases not matched to a gene: 8. CDR3 nucleotide sequence: TGCAGTGCACCGGTAGCGGGATTTTACGAGCAGTACTTC. Amino acid sequence: CSAPVAGFYEQYF.

The chain couples TRBV27 to TRBJ1-2; D unresolved. CDR3 length: 13 amino acids. Germline V CDR1 and CDR2: MNHEY, SMNVEV (reference sequence). Trimming pared 5 bases from V and 2 bases from J, leaving 9 bases between. The CDR3 reads CASSLGRNYGYTF. In DNA, the CDR3 is TGTGCCAGCAGTCTCGGACGGAACTATGGCTACACCTTC.

There are a few counts of this clonotype. The chain carries TRBV20-1 and TRBJ2-3; D gene ambiguous. Germline V CDR1 and CDR2: DFQATT, SNEGSKA (reference sequence). This CDR3 region has 13 residues. With 3 bases removed from V and 0 bases from J, the gap between germline ends came to 7 bases. This CDR3 reads CSARDVSTDTQYF. The CDR3 DNA is TGCAGTGCTAGGGATGTGAGCACAGATACGCAGTATTTT.

The sample holds a few counts of this clonotype. The J gene is TRBJ1-6, the V gene TRBV6-1; the match to TRBD1 covers 7 bases. The ends lost 6 bases at V and 9 bases at J; junction bases unmatched: 5. From germline, CDR1 is MNHNS and CDR2 SASEGT. The CDR3 is 13 amino acids. The CDR3 nucleotides read TGTGCCAGCAGCCTTGGGACAGCTTCACCCCTCCACTTT. This encodes CASSLGTASPLHF.

This chain connects TRBV6-5 to TRBJ2-7, with D possibly TRBD1 on 6 matching bases. The germline CDR1 and CDR2 sequences are MNHEY and SVGAGI. The length of the CDR3 is 13 residues. V was pared by 3 bases and J by 3 bases, with 9 bases between. The CDR3, as DNA: TGTGCCAGCAGTTATCAACAGGGCTACGAGCAGTACTTC. Residues: CASSYQQGYEQYF.

The rearrangement uses TRBV24-1 and TRBJ1-1; weak D call: TRBD1 (6 bases). CDR3 length: 14 amino acids. Germline CDR1 reads KGHDR; CDR2 reads SFDVKD. Trimming left V 7 bases short and J 4 bases short, with 15 bases between. The CDR3 region is CATRGGGAGTEAFF. The CDR3, as DNA: TGTGCCACCAGAGGGGGGGGTGCCGGCACTGAAGCTTTCTTT.

The V gene is TRBV28, the J gene TRBJ2-1; TRBD2 agrees at 8 bases. CDR3 length equals 17 residues. Looked up from germline, CDR1 is MDHEN and CDR2 is SYDVKM. J lost 6 bases, V lost 6 bases, and 16 bases had no gene match. This chain's CDR3 is CASREGSGNELGNEQFF. In DNA form, the CDR3 reads TGTGCCAGCAGGGAAGGTAGCGGGAATGAATTGGGCAATGAGCAGTTCTTC.

The chain combines TRBV27 with TRBJ1-3; D uncertain. Germline loops: CDR1 MNHEY, CDR2 SMNVEV (reference sequence). V was shortened by 0 bases and J by 4 bases, with 10 bases between the two germline ends. The CDR3 loop spans 15 amino acids. The CDR3 loop reads CASSLSLRHGNTIYF. CDR3 in DNA: TGTGCCAGCAGTTTATCTCTCCGACACGGAAACACCATATATTTT.

J is TRBJ1-1 and V is TRBV4-3; D not certain. The CDR3 runs 13 residues. V lost 1 base and J lost 8, with 11 bases in between. Per the germline V gene, CDR1 is LGHNA and CDR2 is YSLEER. The CDR3 is CASSQVNEREAFF. In DNA, the CDR3 is TGCGCCAGCAGCCAAGTGAACGAGCGGGAAGCTTTCTTT.

The gene calls are TRBV4-2 and TRBJ1-2; maybe TRBD1 (5 bases). This CDR3 is built from 16 residues. The V end was cut by 1 base, the J end by 2 bases, with 14 bases between. Looked up from germline, CDR1 is LGHNA and CDR2 is YNFKEQ. CDR3 region: CASSQGIRGGNYGYTF. As DNA, the CDR3 is TGTGCCAGCAGCCAAGGTATAAGGGGAGGAAACTATGGCTACACCTTC.

The chain uses TRBV27 and TRBJ2-1, with D perhaps TRBD2 (7 bases). Trimming cost V 2 bases and J 10 bases, with 24 bases left between them. This CDR3 comprises 17 residues. Germline loops: CDR1 MNHEY, CDR2 SMNVEV (reference sequence). In nucleotides, the CDR3 is TGTGCCAGCAGTTTACCCCTGCAGCAGGGGAGGGTCAGGGAGCAGTTCTTC. It specifies CASSLPLQQGRVREQFF.

This clonotype rates as medium-sized. The CDR3 loop is CSAPPNYGYTF. CDR3 nucleotides: TGCAGTGCCCCCCCTAACTATGGCTACACCTTC. The rearrangement joins TRBV20-1 to TRBJ1-2, with unresolved D. V lost 6 bases and J 0 bases, leaving 5 bases between the germline ends. The CDR3 sequence is 11 residues long. Germline lookup yields CDR1 DFQATT and CDR2 SNEGSKA (reference sequence).

The gene calls are TRBV10-1 and TRBJ1-1; D remains ambiguous. The CDR3 contains 14 residues. Trimming removed 3 bases at V and 3 bases at J, with 11 bases between. Germline V CDR1 and CDR2: WNHNN, SYGVQD (reference sequence). The DNA of the CDR3 is TGCGCCAGCAGTGAAGGTCTAAGGGACACTGAAGCTTTCTTT. It is translated as CASSEGLRDTEAFF.

The V and J genes are TRBV27 and TRBJ2-2; tentative D call: TRBD2 (7 bases). Germline CDR1 and CDR2: MNHEY and SMNVEV (reference sequence). The CDR3 runs 16 residues. The V end lost 5 bases, the J end lost 4 bases, and 17 bases lay between the germline ends. Here the CDR3 reads CASSTPRGGSTGELFF. DNA of the CDR3: TGTGCCAGCAGTACCCCAAGGGGGGGGAGCACCGGGGAGCTGTTTTTT.

This clonotype has more than one count but fewer than ten. The chain is built from TRBV12-3 or TRBV12-4 and TRBJ2-3; TRBD1 or TRBD2 may be the D gene (5 bases each). V lost 5 bases and J lost 8, with 8 bases in between. The CDR3 has 11 amino acids. The CDR3 DNA reads TGTGCCAGCAGTCATGGGGGTACGCAGTATTTT. Translating gives CASSHGGTQYF.

V is TRBV29-1 and J is TRBJ2-7, with unresolved D. The CDR3 contains 13 residues. Trimming removed 5 bases from V and 3 bases from J, with 14 bases in between. Germline V gene sequence: CDR1 SQVTM, CDR2 ANQGSEA. The CDR3 bases are TGCAGCGTTTTAGCAGAAGTGCGCTACGAGCAGTACTTC. It specifies CSVLAEVRYEQYF.